The sequence of this T cell receptor beta chain was determined in a study of response to subunit inactivated influenza vaccine. Study-wide results and limits: Only a handful of new T cells, the authors suggested, are recruited with each seasonal influenza vaccination.

This clonotype was counted many times. The antigen is undetermined. V was pared by 0 bases and J by 1 base, with 6 bases between. The length of the CDR3 is 14 residues. CDR1 and CDR2 (germline): SGHNT, YENEEA. TCRdb recomputed calls from the RT-PCR reads with MiXCR, one row per CDR3 protein. The sample carries about 530,000 distinct CDR3 sequences, about 10% recorded once. Source: PBMCs from blood, taken on the day of vaccination. The gene calls are TRBV11-3 and TRBJ1-1; D remains ambiguous. This sequence was found in a man in his forties or fifties who received an inactivated influenza vaccine. The CDR3 spells CASSLDGKNTEAFF. In DNA form, the CDR3 reads TGTGCCAGCAGCTTAGATGGGAAGAACACTGAAGCTTTCTTT. The full variable domain, in which reference TRBV11-3 and TRBJ1-1 provide the parts outside the CDR3, is EAGVVQSPRYKIIEKKQPVAFWCNPISGHNTLYWYLQNLGQGPELLIRYENEEAVDDSQLPKDRFSAERLKGVDSTLKIQPAELGDSAVYLCASSLDGKNTEAFFGQGTRLTVV.